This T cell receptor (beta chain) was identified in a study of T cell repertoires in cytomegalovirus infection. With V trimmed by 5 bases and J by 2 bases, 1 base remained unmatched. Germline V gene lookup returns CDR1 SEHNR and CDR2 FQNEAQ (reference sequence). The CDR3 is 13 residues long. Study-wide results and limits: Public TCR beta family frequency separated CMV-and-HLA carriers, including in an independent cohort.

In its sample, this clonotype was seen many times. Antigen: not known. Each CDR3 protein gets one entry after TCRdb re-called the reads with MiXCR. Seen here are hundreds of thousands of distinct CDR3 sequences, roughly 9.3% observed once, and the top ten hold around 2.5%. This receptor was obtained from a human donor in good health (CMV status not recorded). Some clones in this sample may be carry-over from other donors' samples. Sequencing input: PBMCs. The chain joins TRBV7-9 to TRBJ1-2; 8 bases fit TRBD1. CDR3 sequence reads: CASSRTGNYGYTF. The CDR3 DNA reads TGTGCCAGCAGCCGGACAGGGAACTATGGCTACACCTTC.